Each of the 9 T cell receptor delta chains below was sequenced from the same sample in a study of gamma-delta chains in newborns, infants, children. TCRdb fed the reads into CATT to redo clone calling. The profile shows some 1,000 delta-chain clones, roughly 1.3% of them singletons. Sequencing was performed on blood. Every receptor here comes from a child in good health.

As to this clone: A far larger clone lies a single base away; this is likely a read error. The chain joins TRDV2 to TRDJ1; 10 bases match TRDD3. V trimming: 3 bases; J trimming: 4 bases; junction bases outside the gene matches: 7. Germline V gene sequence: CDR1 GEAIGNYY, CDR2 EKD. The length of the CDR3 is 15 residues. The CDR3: CACDLLGDSGDKLIF. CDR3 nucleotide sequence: TGTGCCTGTGACTTACTGGGGGATTCAGGCGATAAACTCATCTTT.

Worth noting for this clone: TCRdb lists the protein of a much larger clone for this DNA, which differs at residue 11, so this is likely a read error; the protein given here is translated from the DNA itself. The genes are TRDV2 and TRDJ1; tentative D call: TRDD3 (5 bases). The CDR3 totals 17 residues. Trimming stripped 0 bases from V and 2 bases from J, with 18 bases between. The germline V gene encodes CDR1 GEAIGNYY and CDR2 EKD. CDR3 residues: CACDTLNWNTVTDKLIF. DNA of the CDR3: TGTGCCTGTGACACCCTGAACTGGAATACGGTGACCGATAAACTCATCTTT.

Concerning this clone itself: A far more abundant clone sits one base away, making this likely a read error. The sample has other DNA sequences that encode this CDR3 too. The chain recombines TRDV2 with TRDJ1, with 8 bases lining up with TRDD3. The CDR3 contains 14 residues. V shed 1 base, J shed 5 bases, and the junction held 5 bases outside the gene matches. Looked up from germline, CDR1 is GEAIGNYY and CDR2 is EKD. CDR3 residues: CACDTWGMTDKLIF. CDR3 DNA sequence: TGTGCCTGTGACACTTGGGGGATGACTGATAAACTCATCTTT.

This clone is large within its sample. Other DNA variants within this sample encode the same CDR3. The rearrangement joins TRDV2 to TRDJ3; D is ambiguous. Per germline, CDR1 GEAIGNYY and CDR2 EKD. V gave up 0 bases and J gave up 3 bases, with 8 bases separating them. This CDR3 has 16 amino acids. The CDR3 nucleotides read TGTGCCTGTGACACCGTCCAAGACTGGGACACCCGACAGATGTTTTTC. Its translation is CACDTVQDWDTRQMFF.

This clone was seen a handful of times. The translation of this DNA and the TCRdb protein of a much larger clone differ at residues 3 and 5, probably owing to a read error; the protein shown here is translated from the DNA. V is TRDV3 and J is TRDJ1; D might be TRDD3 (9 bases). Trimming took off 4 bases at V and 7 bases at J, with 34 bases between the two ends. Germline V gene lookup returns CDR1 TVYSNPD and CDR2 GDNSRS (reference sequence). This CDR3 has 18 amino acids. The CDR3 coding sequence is TGTGCCTCAGGCCTGTACTTCCTACGGGGATACGCCCAAGGTAAACTCATCTTT. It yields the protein CASGLYFLRGYAQGKLIF. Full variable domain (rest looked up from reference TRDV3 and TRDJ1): CDKVTQSSPDQTVASGSEVVLLCTYDTVYSNPDLFWYRIRPDYSFQFVFYGDNSRSEGADFTQGRFSVKHILTQKAFHLVISPVRTEDSATYYCASGLYFLRGYAQGKLIFGKGTRVTVEP.

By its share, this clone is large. This CDR3 is CACDTLVLGDLDTDKLIF. The CDR3, as DNA: TGTGCCTGTGACACTCTAGTACTGGGGGACCTTGACACCGATAAACTCATCTTT. The chain couples TRDV2 to TRDJ1, with TRDD3 matching over 9 bases. The germline CDR1 and CDR2 sequences are GEAIGNYY and EKD. This CDR3 has 18 residues. Germline trimming cut 1 base from V and 0 bases from J; bases unmatched to any gene: 11.

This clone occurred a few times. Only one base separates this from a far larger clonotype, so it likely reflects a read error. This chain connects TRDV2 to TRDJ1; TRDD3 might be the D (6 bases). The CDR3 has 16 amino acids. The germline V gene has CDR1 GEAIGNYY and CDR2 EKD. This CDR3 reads CACDLLGVTVTDKLTF. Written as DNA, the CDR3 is TGTGCCTGTGACTTACTGGGCGTGACGGTCACCGATAAACTCACCTTT.

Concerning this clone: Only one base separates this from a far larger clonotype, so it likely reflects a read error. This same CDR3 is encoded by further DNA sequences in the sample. The CDR3, as DNA: TGTGCCTGTGACACCTTGGTTGCTGGGGATAAGTACACCGATAAACTCATCTTC. It yields the protein CACDTLVAGDKYTDKLIF. J is TRDJ1 and V is TRDV2; 7 bases line up with TRDD3. The CDR3 loop spans 18 amino acids. CDR1 is GEAIGNYY, CDR2 EKD, per germline.

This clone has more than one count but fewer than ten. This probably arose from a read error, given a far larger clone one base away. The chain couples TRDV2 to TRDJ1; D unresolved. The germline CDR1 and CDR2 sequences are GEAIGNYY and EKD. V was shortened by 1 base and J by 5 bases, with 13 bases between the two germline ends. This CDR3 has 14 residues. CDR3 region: CACDTLCTMDKLIF. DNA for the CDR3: TGTGCCTGTGACACATTATGTACGATGGATAAACTCATCTTT.